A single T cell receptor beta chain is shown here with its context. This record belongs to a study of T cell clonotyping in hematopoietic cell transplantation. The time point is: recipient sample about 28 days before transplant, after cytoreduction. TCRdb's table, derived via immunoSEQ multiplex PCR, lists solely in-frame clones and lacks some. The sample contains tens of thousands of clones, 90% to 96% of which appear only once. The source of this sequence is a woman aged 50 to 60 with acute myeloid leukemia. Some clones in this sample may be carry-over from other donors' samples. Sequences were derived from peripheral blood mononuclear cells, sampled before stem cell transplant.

CDR3 protein: CASITGTGTYGYTF. In nucleotides, the CDR3 is TGTGCCAGCATCACCGGGACAGGGACGTATGGCTACACCTTC. The chain carries TRBV6-5 and TRBJ1-2; 9 bases agree with TRBD1. The CDR3 sequence is 14 residues long. V shed 7 bases and J 5 bases; nucleotides not matched to a gene: 8. The germline V gene encodes CDR1 MNHEY and CDR2 SVGAGI.